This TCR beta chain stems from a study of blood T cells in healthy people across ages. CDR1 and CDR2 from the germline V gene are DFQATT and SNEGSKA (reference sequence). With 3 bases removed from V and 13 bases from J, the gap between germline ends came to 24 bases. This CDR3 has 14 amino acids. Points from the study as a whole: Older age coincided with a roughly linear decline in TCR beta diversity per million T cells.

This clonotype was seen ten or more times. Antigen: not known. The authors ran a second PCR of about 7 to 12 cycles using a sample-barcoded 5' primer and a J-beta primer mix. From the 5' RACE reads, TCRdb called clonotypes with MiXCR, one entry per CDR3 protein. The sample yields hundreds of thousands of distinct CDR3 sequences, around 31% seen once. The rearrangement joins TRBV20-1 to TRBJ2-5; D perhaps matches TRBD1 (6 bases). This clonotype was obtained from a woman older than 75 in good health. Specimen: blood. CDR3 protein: CSARPQAGVQKVYF. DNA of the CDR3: TGCAGTGCTAGGCCTCAAGCAGGGGTACAGAAGGTGTACTTC.